These T cell receptor beta chains were read from a single sample in a study of cytomegalovirus exposure and HLA in healthy donors. Method: immunoSEQ multiplex PCR; TCRdb's copy keeps in-frame clones and lacks some. The sample carries over 150,000 clones, roughly 80% recorded once. The sequencing sample was made of PBMCs. Receptor source: a young man in good health and CMV-seropositive. The CDR3 runs from the conserved cysteine through the conserved F or W. The D gene is left open where the match is weak. Not every row has a clone size; where given, it reads once, few, many or a size class.

>TRBD1|TRBV29-1|TRBJ1-1|once
TGCAGCGCTAGGACAGGGGGGGCTGAAGCTTTCTTT
CSARTGGAEAFF
>TRBD2|TRBV9|TRBJ2-1|-
TGTGCCAGCAGCGTAGGTCTAGCGGCCGGGGGTGGGGATGAGCAGTTCTTC
CASSVGLAAGGGDEQFF
>TRBD1|TRBV6-5|TRBJ1-1|few
TGTGCCAGCAACCTTCGGGACAGGGGGAGTGTGGCTTTCTTT
CASNLRDRGSVAFF
>TRBD1|TRBV7-9|TRBJ2-1|-
TGTGCCAGCAGCTCGCGGGACAGGGGTACGGACAATGAGCAGTTCTTC
CASSSRDRGTDNEQFF
>TRBD2|TRBV7-2|TRBJ2-7|-
TGTGCCAGCAGCGTACCCGGGACTAGCGCCCACGAGCAGTACTTC
CASSVPGTSAHEQYF
>TRBD1|TRBV6-1|TRBJ2-5|-
TGTGCCAGCAGCGACGGGACAGGGGGCTGGGAGACCCAGTACTTC
CASSDGTGGWETQYF
>-|TRBV9|TRBJ2-1|-
TGTGCCAGCAGCGTATACGACAGATTAGACTACAATGAGCAGTTCTTC
CASSVYDRLDYNEQFF
>-|TRBV30|TRBJ2-5|-
TGTGCCTGGAAGACAGAAGAAGAGACCCAGTACTTC
CAWKTEEETQYF
>-|TRBV4-2|TRBJ2-1|-
TGTGCCAGCAGCTCTAGTGGAGATGAGCAGTTCTTC
CASSSSGDEQFF
>TRBD2|TRBV5-1|TRBJ2-2|-
TGCGCCAGCAACCCCGGCGGGCTAGCGGGGAACACCGGGGAGCTGTTTTTT
CASNPGGLAGNTGELFF
>-|TRBV6-5|TRBJ1-6|-
TGTGCCAGCAGTTACTCTGGGGGGAGTTTGCCCCTCCACTTT
CASSYSGGSLPLHF
>TRBD2|TRBV30|TRBJ2-5|few
TGTGCCTGGAGTGTAGGGGTTGGGACTAGTAAGACCCAGTACTTC
CAWSVGVGTSKTQYF
>-|TRBV11-2|TRBJ1-2|-
TGTGCCAGCAGCCCCGCCGGGAGCTATGGCTACACCTTC
CASSPAGSYGYTF
>-|TRBV11-3|TRBJ1-6|-
TGTGCCAGCAGCTTGGACACAGGAGATTCACCCCTCCACTTT
CASSLDTGDSPLHF
>-|TRBV6-5|TRBJ2-3|few
TGTGCCAGCAGATTATCCAGGGTTGATACGCAGTATTTT
CASRLSRVDTQYF
>TRBD2|TRBV4-2|TRBJ2-1|few
TGTGCCAGCAGCTTAACGACTAGCGGGACGGGCAATGAGCAGTTCTTC
CASSLTTSGTGNEQFF
>-|TRBV12-1|TRBJ2-7|-
TGTGCCAGCAGCTTTGCTGGTTTAGCGGGGGACGAGCAGTACTTC
CASSFAGLAGDEQYF